Below, one T cell receptor (beta chain) is given with its context. This clonotype was observed a handful of times. Its antigen is unknown. The record has no base qualities; no much larger clone is one base away. The library was prepared using 5' RACE. The sample was run on a NextSeq 500. In the TCR library protocol, a unique molecular identifier was attached to each TCR cDNA molecule so that PCR and sequencing errors could be corrected. Turning to the authors' computational methods: TCR identification, UMI-based error correction and CDR3 extraction were all carried out with Decombinator tools. Expanded TCRs were defined as those above a frequency of 2 per 1,000, corresponding to the top 1% of the tumor frequency distribution. Expanded tumor TCRs statistically deemed absent (corrected P<0.05) from at least one tumor region were classed as regional, and all other expanded tumor TCRs were classed as ubiquitous. Each repertoire was subsampled 100 times to 5,000 TCRs, after which Renyi diversity was computed with the R vegan package. CDR3 similarity networks were constructed using string-kernel similarity of amino acid triplets, with links drawn between CDR3s whose pairwise similarity was above 0.82. The raw public reads went through TCRdb reprocessing: fastp at Q25, MiXCR clone calling, in-frame beta chains kept. Each entry merges the rows of one CDR3 protein and shows their most common DNA and genes. The V and J calls here are based on TCRdb, not the publication. The sample contains over 10,000 distinct CDR3 sequences, roughly 4.6% of them found a single time. The ten largest clones add up to under 30% of the sample.

This sample's time point label indicates: sample taken at primary tumor resection. Samples were obtained from about 75 patients with early-stage, untreated non-small cell lung cancer from the lung TRACERx cohort. Without any cell sorting, TCR sequencing was performed on whole RNA extracted either from tumor and nontumor lung tissue or from cryopreserved PBMC samples. Only patients for whom sufficient RNA was available from at least two tumor regions were selected for TCR sequencing. Before being selected, tumor and adjacent nontumor lung specimens were reviewed by a lung pathologist. This entry is derived from a study of spatial heterogeneity in lung cancer (dated by TCRdb to between 2018 and 2020). Broadly, across the study: Beta-chain transcripts were consistently detected in greater numbers than alpha-chain transcripts, which likely reflects a higher abundance of beta-chain transcripts. A strong correlation was found between TCR transcript counts in tumor regions and a T cell transcriptional module score from matched bulk RNA-seq. At surgery, some 200 tumor regions, around 65 matched nontumor lung samples and fewer than 60 PBMC samples were TCR-sequenced for both alpha and beta chains. In the raw uncorrected reads, each unique combination of TCR and UMI appeared more than ten times on average. In non-small cell lung cancer, the study quantitatively compared TCR alpha and beta repertoires across several tumor regions, matched nontumor lung, and blood. Nonsynonymous mutation counts, determined by whole-exome sequencing of tumor tissue, were related to features of the TCR repertoire. General conclusions and limits of the study: The tumor nonsynonymous mutation count correlated with the number of expanded alpha and beta TCRs within the tumor. Counts of ubiquitous and regional expanded TCRs correlated with counts of ubiquitous and regional nonsynonymous mutations, respectively. Confirming at a functional level the hypothesis that regional TCRs recognize regional mutations was considered to require additional single-cell paired TCR alpha and beta sequencing. TCR-seq coverage of tumor T cells was estimated to be only approximately 7% for alpha chains and about 13% for beta chains.

The cysteine opens and the phenylalanine closes a CDR3 of 12 amino acids. Solely the CDR3 DNA is kept, with 36 bases framed from the first base. V is clipped by 4 bases and J by 5 bases, and the sequence between their germline boundaries is 11 bases long. Sequences DFQATT (CDR1) and SNEGSKA (CDR2) are obtained from the germline V gene (reference sequence). The sample consisted of lung tumor tissue, taken at surgery. The clonotype was recovered from a male donor with early-stage non-small cell lung cancer. The chain couples TRBV20-1 to TRBJ1-1, with the D gene not clear enough to name. The encoded CDR3 is CSATGVFTEAFF. The bases read TGCAGTGCTACCGGGGTATTTACTGAAGCTTTCTTT.